The 18 T cell receptor beta chains in this list originate from one sample, sequenced in a study of T-cell memory formation after mild COVID-19. One entry per CDR3 protein, called by TCRdb with MiXCR from the 5' RACE reads. Found here are more than 250,000 distinct CDR3 sequences, about 16% of them singletons; the top ten hold roughly 22%. The sequenced sample was PBMCs or a T cell subset sorted from them (not recorded which). The receptors were sampled from a man aged 18 to 30 who had mild COVID-19 (a few samples of this study predate the infection). Cell type and time point are not known.

This clonotype has just a few counts. CDR3 coding DNA: TGTGCCAGCAGCGGCACAGGGGCGGATGGCTACACCTTC. Translating gives CASSGTGADGYTF. The chain couples TRBV13 to TRBJ1-2; 7 nucleotides line up with TRBD1. Unmatched junction bases numbered 6, after V lost 5 bases and J lost 6 bases. Germline lookup yields CDR1 PRHDT and CDR2 FYEKMQ (reference sequence). The CDR3 spans 13 residues.

The chain couples TRBV9 to TRBJ1-2, with unresolved D. The ends were cut back, 0 bases at V and 6 bases at J, with 15 bases in the middle. Germline V CDR1 and CDR2: SGDLS, YYNGEE. The CDR3 is 15 amino acids. CDR3 in amino acids: CASSVGRGLFDGYTF. The DNA of the CDR3 is TGTGCCAGCAGCGTAGGTAGAGGGCTGTTCGATGGCTACACCTTC.

The V gene is TRBV6-2 or TRBV6-3, the J gene TRBJ1-6; a weak D match, TRBD1 (5 bases). V was shortened by 5 bases and J by 2 bases, with 16 bases between the two germline ends. Germline V CDR1 and CDR2: MNHEY, SVGEGT. The CDR3 runs to 17 residues. The CDR3 is CASSLLGTETYNSPLHF. The CDR3 coding sequence is TGTGCCAGCAGTCTCCTCGGGACGGAGACCTATAATTCACCCCTCCACTTT.

This clonotype was seen a few times. The chain uses TRBV19 and TRBJ2-1; the D gene is possibly TRBD2 (6 bases). Trimming cost V 3 bases and J 7 bases, with 16 bases left between them. The CDR3 has 15 amino acids. Looked up from germline, CDR1 is LNHDA and CDR2 is SQIVND (reference sequence). The chain's CDR3 is CASSIGTPGGNEQFF. The DNA of the CDR3 is TGTGCCAGTAGTATTGGGACTCCAGGAGGGAATGAGCAGTTCTTC.

This clonotype was detected ten times or more. The chain is built from TRBV6-4 and TRBJ2-1, with 15 bases identical to TRBD2. V gave up 4 bases and J gave up 6 bases; unmatched junction bases: 1. This CDR3 contains 15 residues. Per germline, CDR1 MRHNA and CDR2 SNTAGT. The CDR3 DNA is TGTGCCAGCAGTGGGACTAGCGGGGGGGCCAATGAGCAGTTCTTC. Residues: CASSGTSGGANEQFF.

In this sample, this clonotype turned up a few times. The V call is TRBV6-2 or TRBV6-3, the J call TRBJ2-3; 10 bases align to TRBD2. The V gene end was trimmed by 5 bases and the J gene end by 1 base; junction bases not matched to a gene: 6. The CDR3 extends over 16 amino acids. Germline V gene sequence: CDR1 MNHEY, CDR2 SVGEGT. The CDR3 DNA follows: TGTGCCAGCAGTCAAACCGGGACTAGCGGCACAGATACGCAGTATTTT. Encoded protein: CASSQTGTSGTDTQYF.

The V gene is TRBV7-2, the J gene TRBJ1-3; TRBD1 agrees at 8 bases. The CDR3 consists of 15 residues. The germline gives CDR1 SGHTA, CDR2 FQGNSA. Trimming removed 4 bases from V and 0 bases from J; junction bases left unmatched: 2. The chain's CDR3 is CASSSRGRSGNTIYF. CDR3 bases: TGTGCCAGCAGCTCCAGGGGGCGCTCTGGAAACACCATATATTTT.

The chain joins TRBV6-5 to TRBJ2-1; tentative D call: TRBD2 (6 bases). The germline V gene has CDR1 MNHEY and CDR2 SVGAGI. The length of the CDR3 is 13 residues. Trimming left V 5 bases short and J 7 bases short, with 12 bases between. This CDR3 is CASSLRLVNEQFF. CDR3 bases: TGTGCCAGCAGTCTAAGACTAGTAAATGAGCAGTTCTTC.

This clonotype turned up a few times. The chain employs TRBV9 and TRBJ2-5; 7 positions agree with TRBD1. This CDR3 contains 12 residues. Per the germline V gene, CDR1 is SGDLS and CDR2 is YYNGEE. The V and J ends lost 3 bases and 7 bases, in that order; junction bases with no gene match: 3. The CDR3 DNA reads as TGTGCCAGCAGCGGCAACAGGGGGACCCAGTACTTC. Its translation is CASSGNRGTQYF.

The gene calls are TRBV27 and TRBJ1-1; unclear D gene. Trimming removed 6 bases at V and 0 bases at J, with 14 bases between. The CDR3 spans 15 residues. Germline-derived CDR1 and CDR2 are MNHEY and SMNVEV (reference sequence). In DNA, the CDR3 is TGTGCCAGCAGCACCCTAGGTAAAATGAACACTGAAGCTTTCTTT. Translation gives CASSTLGKMNTEAFF.

This clonotype was detected a few times. The rearrangement uses TRBV10-3 and TRBJ1-3; D might be TRBD1 (5 bases). CDR3 size: 14 residues. Between the trimmed V and J ends, which lost 10 bases and 0 bases, there was a span of 13 bases. From germline, CDR1 is ENHRY and CDR2 SYGVKD. CDR3 protein: CATTLDNSGNTIYF. The CDR3 region has the DNA TGTGCCACCACCCTGGACAACTCTGGAAACACCATATATTTT.

This clonotype was seen more than once but under ten times. The V call is TRBV7-3, the J call TRBJ1-2; the match to TRBD1 covers 7 bases. The CDR3 has 13 residues. CDR1 is SGHTA, CDR2 FQGTGA, per germline. Trimming took 5 bases from V and 9 from J; bases not matched to a gene: 9. This chain's CDR3 is CASSTGTDLSYTF. CDR3 in DNA: TGTGCCAGCAGCACCGGGACAGACCTGAGCTACACCTTC.

The V call is TRBV24-1, the J call TRBJ2-2; D gene unclear. The CDR3 totals 13 residues. Germline V gene lookup returns CDR1 KGHDR and CDR2 SFDVKD. Trimming pared 7 bases from V and 2 bases from J, leaving 7 bases between. CDR3 sequence reads: CATSYPNTGELFF. The CDR3 nucleotides read TGTGCCACCAGCTACCCTAACACCGGGGAGCTGTTTTTT.

This chain uses TRBV7-9 with TRBJ2-3; D is undetermined. Per the germline V gene, CDR1 is SEHNR and CDR2 is FQNEAQ (reference sequence). The CDR3 loop spans 16 amino acids. V lost 5 bases to trimming and J lost 1 base, with 16 bases between them. DNA for the CDR3: TGTGCCAGCAGCCCTGTTTCTCGGGTGGGCACAGATACGCAGTATTTT. Amino acids: CASSPVSRVGTDTQYF.

The chain recombines TRBV20-1 with TRBJ2-7; TRBD1 matches 8 bases. With V trimmed by 5 bases and J by 4 bases, 7 bases remained unmatched. The CDR3 is made up of 13 amino acids. Germline lookup yields CDR1 DFQATT and CDR2 SNEGSKA (reference sequence). CDR3 sequence (DNA): TGCAGTGCTCACCGGGACAGGAGTTACGAGCAGTACGTC. Translation: CSAHRDRSYEQYV.

Notes on this clonotype: Compared with germline, one end of the junction differs, possibly owing to a read error. The chain recombines TRBV9 with TRBJ2-7, with 7 bases matching TRBD2. CDR1 SGDLS and CDR2 YYNGEE come from the germline V gene. This CDR3 region has 16 residues. The CDR3 DNA reads TGTGCCAGCAGCGTAGCCCCAATGGGGGAGGGGTACGAGAAGTACTTC. This gives the protein CASSVAPMGEGYEKYF.

This clonotype has only a few counts. The chain couples TRBV28 to TRBJ1-5; D may be TRBD1 (5 bases). The CDR3 contains 15 residues. The V end lost 7 bases, the J end lost 6 bases, and 19 bases lay between the germline ends. Germline V CDR1 and CDR2: MDHEN, SYDVKM. CDR3 bases: TGTGCCAGCAAATCGCCACAGGAGGGGAGTCAGCCCCAGCATTTT. Translated, it gives CASKSPQEGSQPQHF.

The rearrangement uses TRBV7-9 and TRBJ2-3, with D uncertain. Per the germline V gene, CDR1 is SEHNR and CDR2 is FQNEAQ (reference sequence). This CDR3 spans 14 amino acids. V was shortened by 5 bases and J by 3 bases, with 12 bases between the two germline ends. In DNA, the CDR3 is TGTGCCAGCAGCCACCTCGGGTCGACAGATACGCAGTATTTT. Translating gives CASSHLGSTDTQYF.